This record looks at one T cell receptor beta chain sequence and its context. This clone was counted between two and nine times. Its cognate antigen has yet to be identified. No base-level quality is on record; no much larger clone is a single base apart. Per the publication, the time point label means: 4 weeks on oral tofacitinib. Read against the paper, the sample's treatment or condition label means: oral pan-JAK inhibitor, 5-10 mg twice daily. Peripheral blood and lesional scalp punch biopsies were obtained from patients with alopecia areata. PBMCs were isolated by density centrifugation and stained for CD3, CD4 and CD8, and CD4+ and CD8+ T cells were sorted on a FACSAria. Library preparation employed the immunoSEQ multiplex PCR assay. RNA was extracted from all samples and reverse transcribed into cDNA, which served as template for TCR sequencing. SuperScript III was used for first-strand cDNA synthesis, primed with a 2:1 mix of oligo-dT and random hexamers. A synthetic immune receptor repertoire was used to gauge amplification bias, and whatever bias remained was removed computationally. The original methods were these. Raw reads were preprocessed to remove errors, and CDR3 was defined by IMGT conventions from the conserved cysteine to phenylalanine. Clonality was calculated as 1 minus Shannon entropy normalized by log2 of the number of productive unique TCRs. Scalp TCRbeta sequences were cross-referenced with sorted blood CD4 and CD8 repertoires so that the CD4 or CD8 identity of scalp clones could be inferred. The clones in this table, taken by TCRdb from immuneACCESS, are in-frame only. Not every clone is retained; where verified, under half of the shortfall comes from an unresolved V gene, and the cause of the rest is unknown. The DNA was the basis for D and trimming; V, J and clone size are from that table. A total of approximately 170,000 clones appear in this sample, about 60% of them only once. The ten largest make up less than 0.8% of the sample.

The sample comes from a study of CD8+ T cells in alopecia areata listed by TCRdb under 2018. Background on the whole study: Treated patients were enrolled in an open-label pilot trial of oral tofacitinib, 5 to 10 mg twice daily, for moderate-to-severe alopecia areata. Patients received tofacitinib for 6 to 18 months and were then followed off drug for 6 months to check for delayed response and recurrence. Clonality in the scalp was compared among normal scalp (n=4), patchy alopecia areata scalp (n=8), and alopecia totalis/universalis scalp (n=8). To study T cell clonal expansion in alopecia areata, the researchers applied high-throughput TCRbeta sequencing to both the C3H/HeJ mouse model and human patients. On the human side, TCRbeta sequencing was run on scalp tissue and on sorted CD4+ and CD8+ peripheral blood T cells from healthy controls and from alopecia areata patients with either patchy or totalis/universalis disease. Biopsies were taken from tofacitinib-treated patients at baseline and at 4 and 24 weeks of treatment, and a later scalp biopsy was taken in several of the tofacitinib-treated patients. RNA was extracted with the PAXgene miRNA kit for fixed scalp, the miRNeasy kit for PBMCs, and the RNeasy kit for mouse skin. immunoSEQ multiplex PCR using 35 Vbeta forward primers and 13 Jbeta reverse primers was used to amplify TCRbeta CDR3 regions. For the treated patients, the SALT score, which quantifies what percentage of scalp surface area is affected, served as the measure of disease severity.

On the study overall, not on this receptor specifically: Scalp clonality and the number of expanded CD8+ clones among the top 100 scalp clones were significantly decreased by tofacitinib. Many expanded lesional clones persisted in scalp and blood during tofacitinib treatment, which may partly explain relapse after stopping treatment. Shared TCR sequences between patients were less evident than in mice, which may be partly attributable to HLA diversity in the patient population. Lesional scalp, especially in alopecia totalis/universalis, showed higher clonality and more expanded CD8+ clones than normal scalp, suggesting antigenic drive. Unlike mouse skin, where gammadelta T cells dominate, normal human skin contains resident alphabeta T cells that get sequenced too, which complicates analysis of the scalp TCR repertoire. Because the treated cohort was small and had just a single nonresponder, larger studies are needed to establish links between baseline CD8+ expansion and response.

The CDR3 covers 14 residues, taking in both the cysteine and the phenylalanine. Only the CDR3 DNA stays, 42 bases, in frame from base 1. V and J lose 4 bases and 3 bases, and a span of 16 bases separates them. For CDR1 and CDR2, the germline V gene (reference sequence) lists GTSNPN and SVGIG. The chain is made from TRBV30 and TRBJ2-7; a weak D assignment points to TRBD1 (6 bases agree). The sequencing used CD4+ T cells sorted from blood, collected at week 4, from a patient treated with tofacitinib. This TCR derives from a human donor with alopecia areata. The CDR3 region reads CAWTDDRYYYEQYF. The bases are TGTGCCTGGACAGACGACAGGTACTACTACGAGCAGTACTTC.